This T cell receptor beta chain was profiled in a study of T cell clones after liver transplantation. Study summary: A pre-transplant mixed lymphocyte reaction with TCRbeta sequencing defined graft-donor-reactive clones followed in post-transplant blood.

Clones were read by immunoSEQ multiplex PCR, and TCRdb kept only the in-frame ones, dropping some. Of tens of thousands of clones listed, around 84% are singletons. Trimming took off 4 bases at V and 6 bases at J, with 7 bases between the two ends. Germline assignment: CDR1 SEHNR and CDR2 FQNEAQ (reference sequence). The CDR3 has 12 residues. This clonotype was obtained from a human patient who received a liver transplant. Some T cells may arise from the graft donor. This chain joins TRBV7-9 and TRBJ2-1; D uncertain. Specimen: CD4+ T cells from blood, collected 24 months after liver transplant. This CDR3 is CASSYSFNEQFF. CDR3 coding DNA: TGTGCCAGCAGCTACAGTTTCAATGAGCAGTTCTTC.